One sample yielded the 20 T cell receptor beta chains listed below, sequenced in a study of T cell responses to AZD1222 COVID-19 vaccine. TCRdb's copy holds only in-frame clones and misses some; the assay was immunoSEQ multiplex PCR. This sample has around 120,000 clones; more than 85% occur once, and the top ten carry 1% to 1.5%. The starting material was peripheral blood, obtained on day 0 of AZD1222 vaccination. The receptors stem from an adult in good health.

V usage is TRBV7-2 and J usage is TRBJ2-1, with 14 bases matching TRBD2. The CDR3 is 16 amino acids. From germline, CDR1 is SGHTA and CDR2 FQGNSA. Trimming at V came to 0 bases and at J to 8 bases, leaving 3 bases not matched to a gene. The CDR3 here is CASSLATGLAGDEQFF. Here the CDR3 DNA reads TGTGCCAGCAGCTTAGCCACGGGACTAGCGGGAGATGAGCAGTTCTTC.

V usage is TRBV5-8 and J usage is TRBJ1-6; tentatively, D is TRBD1 (5 bases). CDR1 is SGHTS and CDR2 is YDEGEE in the germline V gene. Trimming took off 5 bases at V and 3 bases at J, with 9 bases between the two ends. CDR3 length: 14 amino acids. CDR3 coding DNA: TGTGCCAGCAGTCCGGGACTCTATAATTCACCCCTCCACTTT. Translated, it gives CASSPGLYNSPLHF. The complete variable domain, with remaining parts taken from reference TRBV5-8 and TRBJ1-6, reads EAGVTQSPTHLIKTRGQQATLRCSPISGHTSVYWYQQALGLGLQFLLWYDEGEERNRGNFPPRFSGRQFPNYSSELNVNALELEDSALYLCASSPGLYNSPLHFGNGTRLTVT.

The chain joins TRBV19 to TRBJ1-3; D call uncertain. CDR1 is LNHDA and CDR2 is SQIVND in the germline V gene (reference sequence). CDR3 length equals 15 residues. V was pared by 0 bases and J by 2 bases, with 8 bases between. The CDR3 reads CASSIDRAAGNTIYF. The CDR3 DNA reads TGTGCCAGTAGTATAGATAGAGCGGCTGGAAACACCATATATTTT. Full variable domain (missing parts from reference TRBV19 and TRBJ1-3): DGGITQSPKYLFRKEGQNVTLSCEQNLNHDAMYWYRQDPGQGLRLIYYSQIVNDFQKGDIAEGYSVSREKKESFPLTVTSAQKNPTAFYLCASSIDRAAGNTIYFGEGSWLTVV.

This chain connects TRBV10-1 to TRBJ2-3; 9 bases are a match to TRBD1. The CDR3 spans 15 residues. V gave up 10 bases and J gave up 0 bases; unmatched junction bases: 8. Per the germline V gene, CDR1 is WNHNN and CDR2 is SYGVQD (reference sequence). The chain's CDR3 is CANRTGALSTDTQYF. The CDR3 DNA is TGCGCCAACCGGACAGGGGCATTGAGCACAGATACGCAGTATTTT.

The CDR3 spells CASSIGEGSRYEQYF. The CDR3 nucleotides read TGTGCCAGTAGTATAGGGGAGGGGTCCCGCTACGAGCAGTACTTC. This chain uses TRBV19 with TRBJ2-7; 7 nucleotides match TRBD2. After removal of 1 base from V and 3 bases from J, the junction contained 6 bases not matched to a gene. This CDR3 is 15 amino acids long. The V gene's germline CDR1 is LNHDA and CDR2 SQIVND (reference sequence).

The CDR3 here is CASSLVVDTGELFF. The CDR3 DNA reads TGTGCCAGCAGCTTAGTCGTGGACACCGGGGAGCTGTTTTTT. The V call is TRBV7-9, the J call TRBJ2-2; D remains ambiguous. Per the germline V gene, CDR1 is SEHNR and CDR2 is FQNEAQ (reference sequence). The CDR3 has 14 amino acids. V was clipped by 1 base and J by 3 bases, with 6 bases between them.

In this sample, this clone turned up a few times. The CDR3 reads CASSQLAAGELFF. The CDR3, as DNA: TGTGCCAGCAGCCAATTGGCGGCCGGGGAGCTGTTTTTT. The genes are TRBV3-1 (or the pseudogene TRBV3-2) and TRBJ2-2; no clear D. The germline gives CDR1 LGHDT, CDR2 YNNKEL (reference sequence). This CDR3 has 13 residues. Trimming removed 2 bases from V and 6 bases from J, with 7 bases in between.

This rearrangement joins TRBV2 to TRBJ2-1; 9 bases match TRBD2. The CDR3 is 15 residues long. Germline V gene sequence: CDR1 SNHLY, CDR2 FYNNEI. V gave up 6 bases and J gave up 1 base; unmatched junction bases: 4. The CDR3 loop reads CASRGLAVSYNEQFF. In nucleotides, the CDR3 is TGTGCCAGCAGGGGACTAGCTGTGTCCTACAATGAGCAGTTCTTC.

The chain recombines TRBV27 with TRBJ2-7, with a weak D call TRBD1 (6 bases). Germline V lookup: CDR1 MNHEY, CDR2 SMNVEV (reference sequence). Trimming stripped 4 bases from V and 1 base from J, with 14 bases between. This CDR3 contains 15 residues. The CDR3 DNA sequence: TGTGCCAGCAGTTCATCAGGGGCACGATCCTACGAGCAGTACTTC. Translating it yields CASSSSGARSYEQYF.

The chain couples TRBV19 to TRBJ1-3, with TRBD1 as a possible D gene (5 bases). Germline-derived CDR1 and CDR2 are LNHDA and SQIVND (reference sequence). The CDR3 length is 14 residues. Trimming cost V 5 bases and J 6 bases, with 14 bases left between them. In nucleotides, the CDR3 is TGTGCCAGTAGTCCCGAGGGACTTACAAACACCATATATTTT. This codes for CASSPEGLTNTIYF.

CDR3 protein: CASKFFTSTDTQYF. DNA of the CDR3: TGTGCCAGCAAGTTCTTTACAAGCACAGATACGCAGTATTTT. This chain joins TRBV27 and TRBJ2-3, with unresolved D. CDR1 and CDR2 (germline): MNHEY, SMNVEV (reference sequence). Deletions cut 7 bases from V and 0 bases from J, with 11 bases between. The CDR3 spans 14 residues.

V is TRBV18 and J is TRBJ1-1, with D hard to call. Germline V gene lookup returns CDR1 KGHSH and CDR2 LQKENI. The CDR3 is made up of 14 amino acids. The ends were cut back, 0 bases at V and 7 bases at J, with 12 bases in the middle. DNA of the CDR3: TGTGCCAGCTCACCACCGGTGATCGGGAGTGAAGCTTTCTTT. Translating it yields CASSPPVIGSEAFF.

V usage is TRBV3-1 (or the pseudogene TRBV3-2) and J usage is TRBJ2-2; 10 bases map to TRBD2. The ends lost 4 bases at V and 6 bases at J; junction bases unmatched: 2. The CDR3 has 14 amino acids. Germline values: CDR1 LGHDT, CDR2 YNNKEL (reference sequence). CDR3: CASSPGTSAGELFF. The DNA of the CDR3 is TGTGCCAGCAGCCCCGGGACTAGCGCCGGGGAGCTGTTTTTT.

The V and J genes are TRBV27 and TRBJ2-5; D gene uncertain. Germline V gene data show CDR1 as MNHEY and CDR2 as SMNVEV (reference sequence). The CDR3 covers 12 residues. Trimming pared 4 bases from V and 5 bases from J, leaving 8 bases between. The CDR3: CASSSDGETQYF. CDR3 coding DNA: TGTGCCAGCAGTTCCGACGGGGAGACCCAGTACTTC.

The chain links TRBV30 to TRBJ2-1; 8 bases fit TRBD2. This CDR3 is built from 14 residues. V trimming: 6 bases; J trimming: 0 bases; junction bases outside the gene matches: 4. Germline-derived CDR1 and CDR2 are GTSNPN and SVGIG (reference sequence). In DNA, the CDR3 is TGTGCCTGTTTGCGGGGGGTCTCCTACAATGAGCAGTTCTTC. Protein sequence: CACLRGVSYNEQFF.

This chain links TRBV19 with TRBJ1-4; the D gene is possibly TRBD1 (5 bases). V gave up 6 bases and J gave up 8 bases, with 16 bases separating them. Germline CDR1 and CDR2: LNHDA and SQIVND (reference sequence). This CDR3 region has 14 residues. The chain's CDR3 is CASSNRPGPEKLFF. In nucleotides, the CDR3 is TGTGCCAGTAGCAATCGGCCAGGGCCAGAAAAACTGTTTTTT.

The chain is built from TRBV3-1 (or the pseudogene TRBV3-2) and TRBJ2-5; tentatively, D is TRBD1 (6 bases). Looked up from germline, CDR1 is LGHDT and CDR2 is YNNKEL (reference sequence). V was shortened by 0 bases and J by 0 bases, with 11 bases between the two germline ends. The CDR3 has 16 residues. CDR3 sequence reads: CASSQEPQGYQETQYF. CDR3 sequence (DNA): TGTGCCAGCAGCCAAGAGCCACAGGGTTACCAAGAGACCCAGTACTTC.

The rearrangement links TRBV5-5 to TRBJ2-7; D could derive from TRBD1 or TRBD2 (5 bases each). CDR1 and CDR2 from the germline V gene are SGHKS and YYEKEE (reference sequence). The CDR3 is made up of 15 amino acids. V was cut by 4 bases and J by 2 bases, with 16 bases left in between. CDR3 protein: CASSPEVGPTYEQYF. The CDR3 DNA follows: TGTGCCAGCAGCCCGGAGGTGGGGCCAACCTACGAGCAGTACTTC.

The table lists this clone with a few counts. The chain employs TRBV6-4 and TRBJ1-1, with D possibly being TRBD1 (5 bases). Germline-derived CDR1 and CDR2 are MRHNA and SNTAGT. The CDR3 sequence is 14 residues long. Trimming removed 3 bases at V and 3 bases at J, with 11 bases between. CDR3 in amino acids: CASSEGGEDTEAFF. The CDR3 DNA reads as TGTGCCAGCAGTGAGGGGGGGGAAGACACTGAAGCTTTCTTT.

The genes are TRBV7-2 and TRBJ1-2; no reliable D call. Germline loops: CDR1 SGHTA, CDR2 FQGNSA. The CDR3 is 13 amino acids. Trimming removed 3 bases at V and 4 bases at J, with 9 bases between. The CDR3 spells CASSFPRSYGYTF. CDR3 nucleotide sequence: TGTGCCAGCAGCTTCCCCAGGAGCTATGGCTACACCTTC.